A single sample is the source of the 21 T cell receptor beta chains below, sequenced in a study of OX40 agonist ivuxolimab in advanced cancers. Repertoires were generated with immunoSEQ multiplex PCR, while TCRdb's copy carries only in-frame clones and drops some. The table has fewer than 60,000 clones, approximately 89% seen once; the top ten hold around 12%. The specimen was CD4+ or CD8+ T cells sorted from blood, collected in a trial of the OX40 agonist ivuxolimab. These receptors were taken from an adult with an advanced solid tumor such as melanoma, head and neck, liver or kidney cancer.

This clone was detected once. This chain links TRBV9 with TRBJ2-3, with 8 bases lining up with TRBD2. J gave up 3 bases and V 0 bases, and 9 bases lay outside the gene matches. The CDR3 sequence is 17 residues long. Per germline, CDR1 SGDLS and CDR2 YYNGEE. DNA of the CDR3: TGTGCCAGCAGCGTAGGACAACATAGCGGGACGACAGATACGCAGTATTTT. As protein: CASSVGQHSGTTDTQYF.

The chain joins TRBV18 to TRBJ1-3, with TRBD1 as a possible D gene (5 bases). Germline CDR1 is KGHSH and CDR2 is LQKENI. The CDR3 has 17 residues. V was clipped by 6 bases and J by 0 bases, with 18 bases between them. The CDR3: CASSPRDVASSGNTIYF. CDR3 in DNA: TGTGCCAGCTCCCCTAGGGACGTAGCGAGCTCTGGAAACACCATATATTTT. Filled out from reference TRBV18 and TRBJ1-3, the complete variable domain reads NAGVMQNPRHLVRRRGQEARLRCSPMKGHSHVYWYRQLPEEGLKFMVYLQKENIIDESGMPKERFSAEFPKEGPSILRIQQVVRGDSAAYFCASSPRDVASSGNTIYFGEGSWLTVV.

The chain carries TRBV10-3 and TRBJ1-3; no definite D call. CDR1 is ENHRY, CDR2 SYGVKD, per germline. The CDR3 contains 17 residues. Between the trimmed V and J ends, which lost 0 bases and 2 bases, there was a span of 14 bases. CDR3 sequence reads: CAISESRLRETGNTIYF. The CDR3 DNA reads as TGTGCCATCAGTGAGTCGAGACTGAGGGAAACTGGAAACACCATATATTTT.

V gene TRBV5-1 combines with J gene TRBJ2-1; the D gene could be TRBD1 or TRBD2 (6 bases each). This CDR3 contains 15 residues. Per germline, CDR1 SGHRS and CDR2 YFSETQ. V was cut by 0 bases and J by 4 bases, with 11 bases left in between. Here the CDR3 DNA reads TGCGCCAGCAGCTTGGAAGGGGGGAGATACAATGAGCAGTTCTTC. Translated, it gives CASSLEGGRYNEQFF.

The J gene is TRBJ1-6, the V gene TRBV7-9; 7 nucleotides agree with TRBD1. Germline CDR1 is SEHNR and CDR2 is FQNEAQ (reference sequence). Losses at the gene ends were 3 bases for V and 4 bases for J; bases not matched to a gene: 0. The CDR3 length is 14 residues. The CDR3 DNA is TGTGCCAGCAGCTTGACAGGGTATAATTCACCCCTCCACTTT. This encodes CASSLTGYNSPLHF.

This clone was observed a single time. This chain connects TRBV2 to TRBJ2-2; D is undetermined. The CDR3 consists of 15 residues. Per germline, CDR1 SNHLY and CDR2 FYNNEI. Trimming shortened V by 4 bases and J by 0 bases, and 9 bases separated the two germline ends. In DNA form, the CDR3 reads TGTGCCAGCAGTGGAGAATATTCGAACACCGGGGAGCTGTTTTTT. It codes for CASSGEYSNTGELFF.

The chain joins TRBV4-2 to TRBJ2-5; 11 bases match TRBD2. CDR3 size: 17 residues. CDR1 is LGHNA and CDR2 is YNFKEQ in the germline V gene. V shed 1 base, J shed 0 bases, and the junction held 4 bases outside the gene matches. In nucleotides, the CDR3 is TGTGCCAGCAGCCAAGGGCAGGGACTAGCGGACCAAGAGACCCAGTACTTC. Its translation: CASSQGQGLADQETQYF.

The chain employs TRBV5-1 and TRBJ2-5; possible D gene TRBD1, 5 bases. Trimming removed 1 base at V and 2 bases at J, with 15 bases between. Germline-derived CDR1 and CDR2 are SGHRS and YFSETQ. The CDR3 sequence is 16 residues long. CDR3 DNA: TGCGCCAGCAGCTTGAGGGGCCCGAGCATTCAAGAGACCCAGTACTTC. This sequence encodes CASSLRGPSIQETQYF.

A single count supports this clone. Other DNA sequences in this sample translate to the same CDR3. CDR3 sequence (DNA): TGTGCCATCAGTGGGACAGTGGGGGGATATAGCACAGATACGCAGTATTTT. This translates into CAISGTVGGYSTDTQYF. V gene TRBV10-3 combines with J gene TRBJ2-3, with D tentatively TRBD1 or TRBD2 (6 bases each). V was shortened by 4 bases and J by 0 bases, with 17 bases between the two germline ends. This CDR3 is built from 17 residues. Germline assignment: CDR1 ENHRY and CDR2 SYGVKD.

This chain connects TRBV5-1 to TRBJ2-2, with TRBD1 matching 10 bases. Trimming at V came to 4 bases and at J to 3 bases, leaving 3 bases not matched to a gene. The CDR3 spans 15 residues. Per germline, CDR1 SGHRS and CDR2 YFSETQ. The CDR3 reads CASSPGTGDTGELFF. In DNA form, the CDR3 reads TGCGCCAGCAGCCCCGGGACAGGGGACACCGGGGAGCTGTTTTTT.

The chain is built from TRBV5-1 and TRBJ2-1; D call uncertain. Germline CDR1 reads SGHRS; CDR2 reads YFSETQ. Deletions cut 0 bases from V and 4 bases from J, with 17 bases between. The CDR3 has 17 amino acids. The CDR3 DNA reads TGCGCCAGCAGCTTGGATGCGAGGCAGCGTTCTTACAATGAGCAGTTCTTC. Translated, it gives CASSLDARQRSYNEQFF.

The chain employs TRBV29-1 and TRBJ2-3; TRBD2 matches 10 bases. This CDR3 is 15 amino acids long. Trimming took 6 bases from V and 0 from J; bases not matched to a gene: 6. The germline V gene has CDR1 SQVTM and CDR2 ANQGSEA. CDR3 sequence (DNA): TGCAGCGTCGTGCTAGCGGGGGCCAGCACAGATACGCAGTATTTT. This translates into CSVVLAGASTDTQYF.

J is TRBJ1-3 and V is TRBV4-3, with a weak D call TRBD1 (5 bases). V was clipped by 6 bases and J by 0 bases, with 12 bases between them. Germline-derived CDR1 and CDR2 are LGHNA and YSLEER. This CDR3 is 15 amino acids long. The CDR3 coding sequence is TGCGCCAGCAGGGTTACAGGCTTCTCTGGAAACACCATATATTTT. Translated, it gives CASRVTGFSGNTIYF.

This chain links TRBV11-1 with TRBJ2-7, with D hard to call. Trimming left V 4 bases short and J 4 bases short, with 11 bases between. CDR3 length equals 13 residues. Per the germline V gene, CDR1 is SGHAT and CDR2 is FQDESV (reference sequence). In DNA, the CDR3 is TGTGCCAGCAGCTCCGCGTTGGGGTACGAGCAGTACTTC. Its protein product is CASSSALGYEQYF.

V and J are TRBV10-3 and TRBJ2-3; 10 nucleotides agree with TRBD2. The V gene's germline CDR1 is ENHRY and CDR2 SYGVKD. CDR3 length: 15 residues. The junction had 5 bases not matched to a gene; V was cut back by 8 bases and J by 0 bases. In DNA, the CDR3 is TGTGCCATCGGACTAGCGGAATTTAGCACAGATACGCAGTATTTT. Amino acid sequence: CAIGLAEFSTDTQYF.

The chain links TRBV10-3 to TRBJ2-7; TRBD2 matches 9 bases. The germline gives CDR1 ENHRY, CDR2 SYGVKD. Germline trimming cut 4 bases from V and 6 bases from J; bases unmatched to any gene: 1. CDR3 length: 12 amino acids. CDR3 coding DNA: TGTGCCATCAGTGGACTAGCGGTCGAGCAGTACTTC. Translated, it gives CAISGLAVEQYF.

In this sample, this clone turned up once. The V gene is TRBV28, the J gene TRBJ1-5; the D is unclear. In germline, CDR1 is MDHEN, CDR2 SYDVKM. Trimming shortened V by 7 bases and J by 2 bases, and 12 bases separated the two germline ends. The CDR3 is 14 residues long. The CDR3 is CASKVHSGNQPQHF. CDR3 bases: TGTGCCAGCAAAGTACACTCGGGCAATCAGCCCCAGCATTTT.

CDR3 amino acids: CATSRGRRGQENSPLHF. CDR3 coding DNA: TGTGCCACCAGCAGAGGAAGGAGGGGGCAGGAAAATTCACCCCTCCACTTT. The rearrangement links TRBV15 to TRBJ1-6; 7 bases match TRBD1. J gave up 7 bases and V 1 base, and 10 bases lay outside the gene matches. CDR3 length: 17 amino acids. The germline CDR1 and CDR2 sequences are LNHNV and YYDKDF (reference sequence).

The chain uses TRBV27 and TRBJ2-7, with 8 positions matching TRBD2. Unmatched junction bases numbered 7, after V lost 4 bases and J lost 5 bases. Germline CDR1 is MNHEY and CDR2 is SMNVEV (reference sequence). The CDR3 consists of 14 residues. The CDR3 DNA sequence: TGTGCCAGCAGTTCGCTTAGCGGGAACCACGAGCAGTACTTC. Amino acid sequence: CASSSLSGNHEQYF.

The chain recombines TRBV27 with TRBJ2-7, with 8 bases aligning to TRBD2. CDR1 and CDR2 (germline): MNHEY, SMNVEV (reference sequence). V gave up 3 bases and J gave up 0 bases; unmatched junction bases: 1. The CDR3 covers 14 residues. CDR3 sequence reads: CASSFGRVSYEQYF. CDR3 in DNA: TGTGCCAGCAGTTTCGGGAGGGTCTCCTACGAGCAGTACTTC.

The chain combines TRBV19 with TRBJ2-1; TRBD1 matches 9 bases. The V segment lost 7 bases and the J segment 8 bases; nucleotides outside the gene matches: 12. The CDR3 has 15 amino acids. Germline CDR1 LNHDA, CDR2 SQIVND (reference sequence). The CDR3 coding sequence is TGTGCCAGTATCCCGGGACAGGGAAAGAGATATGAGCAGTTCTTC. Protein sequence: CASIPGQGKRYEQFF. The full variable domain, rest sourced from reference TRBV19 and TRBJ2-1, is DGGITQSPKYLFRKEGQNVTLSCEQNLNHDAMYWYRQDPGQGLRLIYYSQIVNDFQKGDIAEGYSVSREKKESFPLTVTSAQKNPTAFYLCASIPGQGKRYEQFFGPGTRLTVL.